This TCR beta chain stems from a study of blood T cell repertoires in COVID-19. Study at large: From T cells, B-cell-depleted T cells, or PBMCs came the material, which was cDNA or gDNA.

Each participant's cohort was designated according to participant-reported clinical history. Clones were read by immunoSEQ multiplex PCR, and TCRdb kept only the in-frame ones, dropping some. The table has fewer than 250,000 clones, 84% seen once. V lost 2 bases, J lost 4 bases, and 3 bases stayed unmatched. Looked up from germline, CDR1 is LNHNV and CDR2 is YYDKDF (reference sequence). The CDR3 sequence is 14 residues long. The chain combines TRBV15 with TRBJ2-5; 8 bases match TRBD1. Sequencing used PBMCs or T cells enriched from blood (not recorded which). The source is a woman aged 40 to 50 who had recovered from COVID-19. CDR3 DNA sequence: TGTGCCACCAGCAGAACAGGGGGAACAGAGACCCAGTACTTC. Residues: CATSRTGGTETQYF.